This T cell receptor (beta chain) originates from a study of tumor-infiltrating lymphocytes in localized non-small cell lung cancer (dated by TCRdb to 2020 to 2023). Regarding the study in general: Several histologies were represented in the cohort, which also included both smokers and never-smokers as well as patients whose samples were collected after neoadjuvant chemotherapy. Resected tumor tissue and uninvolved lung tissue described as non-adjacent to the tumor were contributed by each patient, with both tissues obtained from the same patient. Flow cytometry, multiplex immunofluorescence, RNA-seq, exome sequencing and proteomics were applied to the same patients as TCR sequencing, which was one of several integrated assays. The overall ICON cohort was composed of over a hundred surgical patients with localized non-small cell lung cancer whose tumors were resected. A total of approximately 56 patients were included in the paired tumor versus uninvolved lung comparison of immunoSEQ T-cell fraction.

The T-cell fraction in tumor and uninvolved lung tissue was provided by TCR sequencing with the immunoSEQ assay. As for the original processing: To analyze survival, patients were divided into a high T-cell fraction group (upper tertile) and a low T-cell fraction group (lower two tertiles), and the two groups were compared using a log-rank test. A signed-rank test was used to test differences in T-cell fraction between paired tumor and uninvolved lung samples. This immuneACCESS table, as held by TCRdb, lists in-frame sequences with V and J called but not all clones. Of the missing ones, under half trace to an unresolved V gene in checked studies; the others have no known cause. V, J and clone size reflect that table, while D and trimming were determined from the DNA. The table for this sample lists 10,000 or so clones; 70% to 75% of them were counted only once. Of the sample, around 21% falls within the top ten clones.

The trim is 10 bases for V and 4 bases for J, with a gap of 11 bases between the germline ends. Taken from the germline V gene, the CDR1 and CDR2 loops are MGHDK and SYGVNS. CDR3 length: 12 amino acids, cysteine to phenylalanine. Only the CDR3 portion is preserved as DNA: 36 bases, with reading frame beginning at the first base. On the study overall, not on this receptor specifically: No difference in TCR-derived T-cell fraction was observed between the flow cytometry-defined immunotypes IM1 (good prognosis) and IM2 (poor prognosis). In line with immunofluorescence CD3 counts, TCRbeta sequencing supported higher T cell infiltration in tumors compared with uninvolved lung tissue. Because assay coverage varied across patients depending on available tissue quantity, TCR sequencing was performed for only a subset of the cohort. Because different pieces of the same tissue were used for different assays, technical variation could not be separated from intratumor heterogeneity. No association of tumor T-cell fraction from TCR sequencing with recurrence-free survival was found (p = 0.61).

Worth noting for this clone: The antigen it recognizes is unknown. The input lacks base qualities; no much larger clone sits a single base away.

ICON enrollment began in early 2016, and the last patient was enrolled in September 2018. A subcohort of some 77 patients provided fresh tumor and matched uninvolved tissue for in-depth immune analyses, with TCR sequencing among those analyses. DNA for TCR sequencing was isolated from bulk tissue, and no cell sorting was done. Input material: lung tumor tissue. The rearrangement combines TRBV25-1 with TRBJ1-3, and perhaps TRBD1 as D gene, on 5 matching bases. This TCR was recovered from a human donor with non-small cell lung cancer. The DNA sequence is as follows: TGTGCCACCGGGGGGGACGGAAACACCATATATTTT. The translation is CATGGDGNTIYF.